These 32 T cell receptor beta chains share one sample of origin, sequenced in a study of cytomegalovirus exposure and HLA in healthy donors. The study ran its PCR with 60 Vbeta and 13 Jbeta primers. Libraries were prepared by immunoSEQ multiplex PCR; TCRdb keeps only in-frame clonotypes and omits some of them. Of some 100,000 clones in the sample, around 77% were seen once. The sequenced material came from PBMCs. The receptors were sampled from a man over 45 in good health and CMV-seropositive.

V usage is TRBV2 and J usage is TRBJ1-6, with D unresolved. This CDR3 is built from 15 residues. Trimming left V 6 bases short and J 9 bases short, with 18 bases between. Germline CDR1 SNHLY, CDR2 FYNNEI. The CDR3, as DNA: TGTGCCAGCAGCCGGGAACCCGGGAGTGGTTCACCCCTCCACTTT. Its protein is CASSREPGSGSPLHF.

V is TRBV9 and J is TRBJ1-1; the D is unclear. The V gene's germline CDR1 is SGDLS and CDR2 YYNGEE. With 3 bases removed from V and 0 bases from J, the gap between germline ends came to 15 bases. There are 16 residues in the CDR3. CDR3 DNA sequence: TGTGCCAGCAGCGCTGAGGGTTTAAGGATGAACACTGAAGCTTTCTTT. This sequence encodes CASSAEGLRMNTEAFF.

This chain uses TRBV7-9 with TRBJ2-1, with D possibly being TRBD1 (6 bases). The V gene lost 4 bases and the J gene lost 10 bases, with 17 bases spanning the gap. This CDR3 region has 14 residues. Germline V gene data show CDR1 as SEHNR and CDR2 as FQNEAQ (reference sequence). This CDR3 reads CASSSSTGLWEQFF. CDR3 sequence (DNA): TGTGCCAGCAGCTCAAGCACAGGGCTCTGGGAGCAGTTCTTC.

The chain uses TRBV2 and TRBJ2-3, with D possibly matching TRBD2 (6 bases). Germline CDR1 and CDR2: SNHLY and FYNNEI. The CDR3 is made up of 14 amino acids. Trimming took off 9 bases at V and 4 bases at J, with 17 bases between the two ends. The CDR3 reads CASFPSEFADTQYF. CDR3 in DNA: TGTGCCAGTTTTCCTAGCGAGTTCGCAGATACGCAGTATTTT.

This clone was counted a single time. The chain couples TRBV5-1 to TRBJ2-1; 7 nucleotides agree with TRBD2. The trim removed 0 bases at V and 7 bases at J, leaving 10 bases unmatched. The germline V gene encodes CDR1 SGHRS and CDR2 YFSETQ. This CDR3 has 16 amino acids. The CDR3, as DNA: TGCGCCAGCAGCTTGGCCGGGGGAGGGCCGGTAAATGAGCAGTTCTTC. Residues: CASSLAGGGPVNEQFF. The whole variable domain, remainder taken from reference TRBV5-1 and TRBJ2-1, is KAGVTQTPRYLIKTRGQQVTLSCSPISGHRSVSWYQQTPGQGLQFLFEYFSETQRNKGNFPGRFSGRQFSNSRSEMNVSTLELGDSALYLCASSLAGGGPVNEQFFGPGTRLTVL.

This clone was detected only once. The chain uses TRBV6-1 and TRBJ2-3; 8 bases match TRBD1. This CDR3 contains 14 residues. Germline V gene lookup returns CDR1 MNHNS and CDR2 SASEGT. Trimming removed 4 bases from V and 5 bases from J; junction bases left unmatched: 5. The CDR3 DNA reads TGTGCCAGCAGTGGGAGACAGGGGATAGATACGCAGTATTTT. It codes for CASSGRQGIDTQYF.

This clone was counted between two and nine times. The CDR3 spells CASSPQGSQYNEQFF. The CDR3, as DNA: TGTGCCAGCAGCCCACAGGGGTCCCAATACAATGAGCAGTTCTTC. The chain joins TRBV6-6 to TRBJ2-1, with 7 bases fitting TRBD1. J was trimmed by 4 bases and V by 6 bases; bases with no gene match: 9. Germline CDR1 is MNHNY and CDR2 is SVGAGI (reference sequence). The length of the CDR3 is 15 residues.

CDR3 sequence (DNA): TGTGCCGTCTCTACCGGGGGGAACTATGGCTACACCTTC. It encodes CAVSTGGNYGYTF. The J gene is TRBJ1-2, the V gene TRBV6-5; tentative D call: TRBD1 (5 bases). CDR1 is MNHEY, CDR2 SVGAGI, per germline. The CDR3 sequence is 13 residues long. The V end lost 11 bases, the J end lost 2 bases, and 15 bases lay between the germline ends.

V is TRBV5-4 and J is TRBJ2-7, with D uncertain. The V gene lost 4 bases and the J gene lost 4 bases, with 9 bases spanning the gap. This CDR3 region has 12 residues. Germline lookup yields CDR1 SGHNT and CDR2 YYREEE (reference sequence). CDR3 in amino acids: CASSQDNYEQYF. CDR3 in DNA: TGTGCCAGCAGCCAAGACAATTACGAGCAGTACTTC.

This chain links TRBV9 with TRBJ2-5; no definite D call. The length of the CDR3 is 15 residues. The germline CDR1 and CDR2 sequences are SGDLS and YYNGEE. V was pared by 3 bases and J by 5 bases, with 17 bases between. CDR3 amino acids: CASSESTRTGETQYF. As DNA, the CDR3 is TGTGCCAGCAGCGAATCGACTCGAACTGGGGAGACCCAGTACTTC.

The chain links TRBV28 to TRBJ1-6, with unresolved D. Trimming removed 7 bases at V and 0 bases at J, with 13 bases between. The CDR3 is made up of 16 amino acids. The germline V gene has CDR1 MDHEN and CDR2 SYDVKM. The CDR3 region has the DNA TGTGCCAGCATATCGCCGGGAGTCTCCTATAATTCACCCCTCCACTTT. Encoded protein: CASISPGVSYNSPLHF.

The J gene is TRBJ1-1, the V gene TRBV27, with D perhaps matching TRBD1 (5 bases). V was pared by 5 bases and J by 4 bases, with 11 bases between. This CDR3 is built from 13 residues. Germline CDR1 reads MNHEY; CDR2 reads SMNVEV (reference sequence). The CDR3 reads CASSLLGATEAFF. DNA for the CDR3: TGTGCCAGCAGTCTATTAGGGGCCACTGAAGCTTTCTTT.

The gene calls are TRBV6-1 and TRBJ1-5; 7 nucleotides align to TRBD1. The CDR3 totals 15 residues. The trim removed 2 bases at V and 4 bases at J, leaving 5 bases unmatched. Germline CDR1 MNHNS, CDR2 SASEGT. The CDR3, as DNA: TGTGCCAGCAGTGAATGGGGACAGATTAATCAGCCCCAGCATTTT. The encoded protein is CASSEWGQINQPQHF.

The chain has TRBV5-4 and TRBJ1-2; possible D gene TRBD1, 6 bases. The germline V gene has CDR1 SGHNT and CDR2 YYREEE (reference sequence). Trimming cost V 2 bases and J 0 bases, with 14 bases left between them. The CDR3 runs to 16 residues. CDR3 DNA sequence: TGTGCCAGCAGCTTCCCCAGGCGGGGGCCTAACTATGGCTACACCTTC. Residues: CASSFPRRGPNYGYTF. The full variable domain, its missing parts supplied by reference TRBV5-4 and TRBJ1-2, is ETGVTQSPTHLIKTRGQQVTLRCSSQSGHNTVSWYQQALGQGPQFIFQYYREEENGRGNFPPRFSGLQFPNYSSELNVNALELDDSALYLCASSFPRRGPNYGYTFGSGTRLTVV.

The J gene is TRBJ1-4, the V gene TRBV4-1; D is perhaps TRBD1 (5 bases). The V gene's germline CDR1 is MGHRA and CDR2 YSYEKL. The CDR3 extends over 17 amino acids. V shed 1 base and J shed 5 bases, with 17 bases lying between them. In nucleotides, the CDR3 is TGCGCCAGCAGCCAAGGGGGGAGGAGGGGCTTGAATGAAAAACTGTTTTTT. Residues: CASSQGGRRGLNEKLFF.

The J gene is TRBJ2-1, the V gene TRBV6-6; TRBD1 agrees at 7 bases. CDR1 and CDR2 (germline): MNHNY, SVGAGI (reference sequence). This CDR3 has 15 amino acids. J lost 4 bases, V lost 8 bases, and 11 bases had no gene match. CDR3 region: CASEDKTGNYNEQFF. CDR3 DNA: TGTGCCAGCGAAGACAAGACAGGGAATTACAATGAGCAGTTCTTC.

This chain uses TRBV7-9 with TRBJ2-3; TRBD2 agrees at 9 bases. V trimming: 5 bases; J trimming: 4 bases; junction bases outside the gene matches: 7. This CDR3 contains 15 residues. CDR1 and CDR2 (germline): SEHNR, FQNEAQ (reference sequence). The CDR3 DNA reads TGTGCCAGCAGCCCTCTAGCGGGAATGCCAGATACGCAGTATTTT. This translates into CASSPLAGMPDTQYF. Full variable domain (outside the CDR3, taken from reference TRBV7-9 and TRBJ2-3): DTGVSQNPRHKITKRGQNVTFRCDPISEHNRLYWYRQTLGQGPEFLTYFQNEAQLEKSRLLSDRFSAERPKGSFSTLEIQRTEQGDSAMYLCASSPLAGMPDTQYFGPGTRLTVL.

Comments on this clone: Additional DNA sequences in this sample encode the identical CDR3. The V call is TRBV28, the J call TRBJ1-5; 7 positions match TRBD1. CDR1 and CDR2 (germline): MDHEN, SYDVKM. The J segment lost 4 bases and the V segment lost 9 bases, leaving 6 bases of the junction unmatched. The CDR3 length is 13 residues. In DNA, the CDR3 is TGTGCCAGTAGTCGGGACAGTAATCAGCCCCAGCATTTT. This gives the protein CASSRDSNQPQHF. Looking up the rest from reference TRBV28 and TRBJ1-5 gives the full variable domain: DVKVTQSSRYLVKRTGEKVFLECVQDMDHENMFWYRQDPGLGLRLIYFSYDVKMKEKGDIPEGYSVSREKKERFSLILESASTNQTSMYLCASSRDSNQPQHFGDGTRLSIL.

V usage is TRBV19 and J usage is TRBJ2-2; D is possibly TRBD1 (5 bases). V was shortened by 4 bases and J by 1 base, with 7 bases between the two germline ends. This CDR3 comprises 14 residues. Germline CDR1 is LNHDA and CDR2 is SQIVND (reference sequence). CDR3 nucleotide sequence: TGTGCCAGTAGTAGTACAGGGAACACCGGGGAGCTGTTTTTT. As protein: CASSSTGNTGELFF.

V gene TRBV5-4 combines with J gene TRBJ2-1; 10 nucleotides line up with TRBD1. Trimming removed 4 bases from V and 6 bases from J; junction bases left unmatched: 10. The CDR3 has 16 amino acids. Germline V lookup: CDR1 SGHNT, CDR2 YYREEE (reference sequence). The DNA for the CDR3 is TGTGCCAGCAGCCCGGCGAGGGACAGGGGCGTCAATGAGCAGTTCTTC. Encoded protein: CASSPARDRGVNEQFF.

The chain combines TRBV5-8 with TRBJ2-3, with D possibly matching TRBD1 (6 bases). The CDR3 is made up of 14 amino acids. Looked up from germline, CDR1 is SGHTS and CDR2 is YDEGEE. Trimming cost V 6 bases and J 3 bases, with 14 bases left between them. The CDR3 sequence: CASTSPGETDTQYF. CDR3 coding DNA: TGTGCCAGCACCTCCCCAGGGGAGACAGATACGCAGTATTTT. The full variable domain, in which reference TRBV5-8 and TRBJ2-3 provide the parts outside the CDR3, is EAGVTQSPTHLIKTRGQQATLRCSPISGHTSVYWYQQALGLGLQFLLWYDEGEERNRGNFPPRFSGRQFPNYSSELNVNALELEDSALYLCASTSPGETDTQYFGPGTRLTVL.

The chain links TRBV7-2 to TRBJ2-1, with TRBD2 as a possible D gene (7 bases). This CDR3 contains 15 residues. Germline-derived CDR1 and CDR2 are SGHTA and FQGNSA. Trimming cost V 2 bases and J 4 bases, with 12 bases left between them. CDR3 protein: CASSLWGGPYNEQFF. Here the CDR3 DNA reads TGTGCCAGCAGCTTATGGGGGGGCCCGTACAATGAGCAGTTCTTC.

This clone has a count of ten or more. This sequence joins TRBV7-2 and TRBJ2-1; 9 bases map to TRBD2. V was clipped by 6 bases and J by 7 bases; unmatched bases: 4. Germline CDR1 reads SGHTA; CDR2 reads FQGNSA. This CDR3 contains 13 residues. The CDR3 bases are TGTGCCAGCAGTCCTAGCGGGGTAAATGAGCAGTTCTTC. Translation: CASSPSGVNEQFF.

The V gene is TRBV27, the J gene TRBJ1-1, with 12 nucleotides matching TRBD1. V was pared by 5 bases and J by 10 bases, with 11 bases of the junction left unmatched. The germline V gene has CDR1 MNHEY and CDR2 SMNVEV (reference sequence). The CDR3 length is 15 residues. The DNA of the CDR3 is TGTGCCAGCAGTCTCTTGGGACAGGGGGCAGGCGGAGCTTTCTTT. Translating it yields CASSLLGQGAGGAFF.

The gene calls are TRBV14 and TRBJ2-2; D not resolved. V shed 4 bases and J shed 4 bases, with 22 bases lying between them. Germline lookup yields CDR1 SGHDN and CDR2 FVKESK. This CDR3 spans 18 amino acids. The CDR3 region is CASSRSRNQQIGTGELFF. The CDR3 nucleotides are TGTGCCAGCAGCCGGTCAAGGAATCAACAGATTGGCACCGGGGAGCTGTTTTTT.

The rearrangement joins TRBV27 to TRBJ2-7, with 13 bases fitting TRBD2. V gave up 3 bases and J gave up 1 base; unmatched junction bases: 6. The CDR3 loop spans 17 amino acids. The germline V gene encodes CDR1 MNHEY and CDR2 SMNVEV (reference sequence). Here the CDR3 DNA reads TGTGCCAGCAGTTTGAGGACTAGCGGGAGTGTATCCTACGAGCAGTACTTC. Translating gives CASSLRTSGSVSYEQYF.

The chain uses TRBV18 and TRBJ2-7; D is possibly TRBD1 (7 bases). V was pared by 1 base and J by 3 bases, with 10 bases between. Germline values: CDR1 KGHSH, CDR2 LQKENI. This CDR3 spans 14 amino acids. The CDR3 sequence is CASSPRQGGYEQYF. In DNA, the CDR3 is TGTGCCAGCTCACCACGACAGGGAGGCTACGAGCAGTACTTC. The full variable domain, completed using reference TRBV18 and TRBJ2-7, is NAGVMQNPRHLVRRRGQEARLRCSPMKGHSHVYWYRQLPEEGLKFMVYLQKENIIDESGMPKERFSAEFPKEGPSILRIQQVVRGDSAAYFCASSPRQGGYEQYFGPGTRLTVT.

This chain joins TRBV27 and TRBJ1-5; 10 nucleotides line up with TRBD1. CDR1 is MNHEY, CDR2 SMNVEV, per germline (reference sequence). Germline trimming cut 5 bases from V and 1 base from J; bases unmatched to any gene: 11. CDR3 length equals 18 residues. For the CDR3, the DNA is TGTGCCAGCAGTGTTCGGACAGGGGGAGTATTCAGCAATCAGCCCCAGCATTTT. Translating gives CASSVRTGGVFSNQPQHF.

This clone was counted between two and nine times. The V gene is TRBV4-1, the J gene TRBJ2-5; 15 positions match TRBD2. The junction had 13 bases not matched to a gene; V was cut back by 3 bases and J by 2 bases. Per the germline V gene, CDR1 is MGHRA and CDR2 is YSYEKL. The CDR3 loop spans 20 amino acids. CDR3 sequence: CASSHPNGLAGGPGQETQYF. The CDR3 region has the DNA TGCGCCAGCAGCCACCCAAATGGACTAGCGGGGGGGCCGGGGCAAGAGACCCAGTACTTC.

The chain joins TRBV18 to TRBJ1-1; 8 bases align to TRBD1. The junction had 19 bases not matched to a gene; V was cut back by 2 bases and J by 5 bases. The CDR3 length is 19 residues. Germline-derived CDR1 and CDR2 are KGHSH and LQKENI. CDR3 sequence (DNA): TGTGCCAGCTCACCATCACTTAACAGGGGGTTGCTTCGTGAGACTGAAGCTTTCTTT. Its translation: CASSPSLNRGLLRETEAFF.

The rearrangement joins TRBV9 to TRBJ1-6, with unresolved D. V dropped 3 bases and J dropped 2 bases, with 18 bases sitting between them. The V gene's germline CDR1 is SGDLS and CDR2 YYNGEE. CDR3 length: 18 amino acids. CDR3 sequence (DNA): TGTGCCAGCAGCGCCCGAATGGGCTCAGAGACCTATAATTCACCCCTCCACTTT. Its protein product is CASSARMGSETYNSPLHF.

The chain is built from TRBV28 and TRBJ2-7, with 9 nucleotides matching TRBD1. The junction had 8 bases not matched to a gene; V was cut back by 6 bases and J by 2 bases. CDR3 length equals 15 residues. Germline V gene sequence: CDR1 MDHEN, CDR2 SYDVKM. CDR3 protein: CASRDVTGGPYEQYF. DNA for the CDR3: TGTGCCAGCAGGGATGTAACAGGGGGCCCCTACGAGCAGTACTTC.